This T cell receptor (beta chain) stems from a study of shared clonotypes between healthy human individuals. This clone was detected once. Its antigen is not known. The germline V gene has CDR1 SNHLY and CDR2 FYNNEI. The CDR3 loop spans 18 amino acids. With 2 bases clipped from V and 4 bases from J, the junction kept 16 bases outside the gene matches. Samples underwent the assay at deep level. Methods used by the authors: ImmunoSEQ supplied junction-only sequences lacking quality scores, so filtering was different. Profiled with immunoSEQ multiplex PCR; TCRdb holds only in-frame clones, not every one. V and J calls and clone size come straight from that table; D and trimming were deduced from the DNA. The sample consists of about a million clones, approximately 77% of them appearing once. General study results and limits: Non-shared clonotypes showed lower generation probabilities than clonotypes common to all four donors. Blood alone was sampled, and tissue repertoires likely differ.

The rearrangement uses TRBV2 and TRBJ2-5; 7 nucleotides align to TRBD1. What was sequenced was memory CD4+ T cells from PBMCs. Subset noted: CD45RA-negative fraction. The source is a man aged 18-30 years in good health. Some clones in this sample may be carry-over from other donors' samples. Written as DNA, the CDR3 is TGTGCCAGCAGTGAATTAGGGGGCCGATATCATCTGCGAGAGACCCAGTACTTC. Translated: CASSELGGRYHLRETQYF.